This T cell receptor (beta chain) was sequenced during a study of STAT5B mutations in CD4+ large granular lymphocyte leukemia (dated by TCRdb to between 2021 and 2023). Notes on the research overall: Among healthy controls, the CDR3 'QG' motif was associated with a particular HLA allele. The TCRbeta repertoires of CD4+ T-cell large granular lymphocyte leukemia patients were compared with the TCRbeta repertoires of healthy blood donors. Flow cytometry performed on FACSCanto II or FACSVerse showed that the purified fractions had more than 95% purity among lymphocytes.

Turning to this clone: It has no known antigen specificity. Within one base of it there is no much larger clone, and no base qualities were kept.

The full study reports these points: Data were not HLA-matched; higher clonality in CD4+ versus CD8+ T-LGLL could reflect the relatively small sample size. Greater clonality appeared to be present in CD4-sorted patient repertoires than in healthy CD4+ repertoires, and the difference was retained after the putative leukemic clones were removed. TRBV06-family usage was enriched among the top patient clones (8/27) compared with healthy controls (2/35). Main leukemic clonotypes were private to each patient, although 20% to 30% appeared at low frequency in other patients' non-leukemic repertoires.

The healthy control group was made up of 37 blood donors, and the Finnish Red Cross blood service supplied their buffy coats. All TCR-sequenced material derived from peripheral blood: patient blood samples and healthy donor buffy coats. Ficoll-Hypaque gradient centrifugation was used to isolate peripheral blood mononuclear cells. CD4+ cells were magnetically purified from the buffy coats of healthy controls. Genomic DNA was extracted using the Gentra Puregene Cell and Tissue kit, and a Qubit 2.0 fluorometer was used to quantify it. The immunoSEQ assay at survey resolution was used to sequence TCRbeta rearrangements from genomic DNA. In the original analysis: A lowest detectable productive clonotype frequency of 2.59 x 10-5 was observed in the TCR sequencing data. Analyses included only productive TCRbeta rearrangements, meaning complete and in-frame sequences. The clonality of each sample was calculated as Simpson clonality in the immunoSEQ Analyzer version 3.0. Clones were categorized by frequency as very rare, small, medium, large (1-20%) or hyperexpanded (>20%). Generation probabilities were estimated with OLGA 1.2.3, V-gene circos plots were made with VDJtools, specificities were searched in VDJdb, and CDR3 motifs were identified with GLIPH. TCRdb mirrors the immuneACCESS table, restricted to in-frame sequences. Some clones are absent from its copies; in checked studies, under half trace to an unresolved V gene, and the reason for the others is unknown. Clone size and the V and J calls come from that table; the DNA yielded D and trimming. The sample table holds tens of thousands of clones, of which roughly 77% were seen once. The top ten constitute over 3% of the sample.

From its cysteine to its phenylalanine, the CDR3 spans 16 amino acids. The sequence is cut down to CDR3 DNA, 48 bases in frame from base 1. As encoded in the germline V gene, CDR1 is SGHTA while CDR2 is FQGNSA. V and J lose 3 bases and 2 bases, and a span of 17 bases separates them. The clonotype comes from a human donor in good health. The sample consisted of CD4+ T cells from blood buffy coats. The rearranged chain carries TRBV7-2 and TRBJ2-7; the D segment could be TRBD2, given 7 matching bases. The nucleotide sequence reads as follows: TGTGCCAGCAGCTTGGGGGGGACACAAGCCCCCTACGAGCAGTACTTC. Its protein reads: CASSLGGTQAPYEQYF.